This entry lists 16 T cell receptor beta chains sequenced from one sample in a study of cytomegalovirus exposure and HLA in healthy donors. Here immunoSEQ multiplex PCR was the method, and the copy in TCRdb shows in-frame clones only, minus some. This table holds 150,000 to 200,000 clones, approximately 96% found once. The source material was PBMCs. The receptors shown here come from a woman between 18 and 29 years old in good health and CMV-seronegative.

CDR3 bases: TGTGCCAGCAGCAGGGGTGGGACTGAAGCTTTCTTT. It yields the protein CASSRGGTEAFF. The rearrangement links TRBV6-5 to TRBJ1-1, with D perhaps TRBD1 (6 bases). Germline CDR1 is MNHEY and CDR2 is SVGAGI. V gave up 6 bases and J gave up 5 bases, with 10 bases separating them. The CDR3 has 12 residues.

This clone was detected once. This chain joins TRBV6-5 and TRBJ1-4; the D gene is possibly TRBD1 (5 bases). V lost 5 bases to trimming and J lost 8 bases, with 15 bases between them. Germline V lookup: CDR1 MNHEY, CDR2 SVGAGI. CDR3 length equals 14 residues. This chain's CDR3 is CASSRVGGGEKLFF. For the CDR3, the DNA is TGTGCCAGCAGTCGCGTGGGGGGTGGGGAAAAACTGTTTTTT.

This clone was found a few times. This chain joins TRBV7-9 and TRBJ1-5, with a weak D call TRBD1 (6 bases). The CDR3 consists of 18 residues. Germline CDR1 is SEHNR and CDR2 is FQNEAQ (reference sequence). V gave up 0 bases and J gave up 3 bases, with 18 bases separating them. The CDR3 DNA follows: TGTGCCAGCAGCTTAGCGGAAGGCCGCGGGGGGGCCAATCAGCCCCAGCATTTT. Translating it yields CASSLAEGRGGANQPQHF.

This clone appeared a single time. The chain employs TRBV6-5 and TRBJ1-1; maybe TRBD1 (5 bases). The germline V gene has CDR1 MNHEY and CDR2 SVGAGI. The CDR3 covers 15 residues. Trimming removed 10 bases at V and 4 bases at J, with 22 bases between. The CDR3 nucleotides are TGTGCCACCCAACCTTTAAGAGTAGGGGTCACTGAAGCTTTCTTT. Translation gives CATQPLRVGVTEAFF.

This clone came up once. The rearrangement uses TRBV30 and TRBJ2-7; 7 positions match TRBD1. Germline V CDR1 and CDR2: GTSNPN, SVGIG (reference sequence). The CDR3 sequence is 12 residues long. The J segment lost 6 bases and the V segment lost 5 bases, leaving 7 bases of the junction unmatched. This CDR3 is CAWRDSRIEQYF. The CDR3 DNA sequence: TGTGCCTGGCGGGACAGTCGTATCGAGCAGTACTTC. Complete variable domain (other parts from reference TRBV30 and TRBJ2-7): SQTIHQWPATLVQPVGSPLSLECTVEGTSNPNLYWYRQAAGRGLQLLFYSVGIGQISSEVPQNLSASRPQDRQFILSSKKLLLSDSGFYLCAWRDSRIEQYFGPGTRLTVT.

This sequence joins TRBV6-6 and TRBJ1-5; possibly TRBD1 for D (5 bases). Germline CDR1 MNHNY, CDR2 SVGAGI (reference sequence). Between the trimmed V and J ends, which lost 8 bases and 0 bases, there was a span of 11 bases. The CDR3 covers 14 residues. The CDR3 region is CASGADYSNQPQHF. The CDR3 DNA reads TGTGCCAGCGGGGCAGATTATAGCAATCAGCCCCAGCATTTT.

The chain joins TRBV19 to TRBJ2-7; 7 bases line up with TRBD1. In germline, CDR1 is LNHDA, CDR2 SQIVND (reference sequence). J gave up 6 bases and V 8 bases, and 7 bases lay outside the gene matches. This CDR3 region has 12 residues. The CDR3 region has the DNA TGTGCCAGTGGAGACAGGGTTGGCGAGCAGTACTTC. Amino acid sequence: CASGDRVGEQYF.

This clone turned up a few times. The chain couples TRBV6-5 to TRBJ1-2, with 7 bases aligning to TRBD1. CDR1 and CDR2 from the germline V gene are MNHEY and SVGAGI. The CDR3 runs 13 residues. V trimming: 6 bases; J trimming: 5 bases; junction bases outside the gene matches: 6. CDR3 region: CASSPDREYGYTF. For the CDR3, the DNA is TGTGCCAGCAGCCCTGACAGGGAATATGGCTACACCTTC.

This rearrangement joins TRBV29-1 to TRBJ2-3, with 11 bases fitting TRBD2. The CDR3 spans 17 residues. The J segment lost 1 base and the V segment lost 4 bases, leaving 10 bases of the junction unmatched. Per germline, CDR1 SQVTM and CDR2 ANQGSEA. CDR3 loop: CSVGGILLAGGTDTQYF. The CDR3 DNA sequence: TGCAGCGTTGGTGGGATTTTACTAGCGGGGGGCACAGATACGCAGTATTTT.

J is TRBJ2-5 and V is TRBV2, with 7 nucleotides matching TRBD2. The CDR3 has 15 residues. The ends lost 4 bases at V and 2 bases at J; junction bases unmatched: 7. Germline assignment: CDR1 SNHLY and CDR2 FYNNEI. CDR3 nucleotides: TGTGCCAGCAGTGGCCCTAGGGGAGGGCAAGAGACCCAGTACTTC. Translation gives CASSGPRGGQETQYF. Full variable domain (rest looked up from reference TRBV2 and TRBJ2-5): EPEVTQTPSHQVTQMGQEVILRCVPISNHLYFYWYRQILGQKVEFLVSFYNNEISEKSEIFDDQFSVERPDGSNFTLKIRSTKLEDSAMYFCASSGPRGGQETQYFGPGTRLLVL.

V usage is TRBV19 and J usage is TRBJ2-1, with 7 bases fitting TRBD2. V gave up 5 bases and J gave up 6 bases; unmatched junction bases: 7. Looked up from germline, CDR1 is LNHDA and CDR2 is SQIVND (reference sequence). This CDR3 is 14 amino acids long. The CDR3 region is CASSPAGGVNEQFF. The DNA for the CDR3 is TGTGCCAGTAGTCCAGCTGGGGGGGTCAATGAGCAGTTCTTC.

V gene TRBV27 combines with J gene TRBJ2-1, with 12 bases that match TRBD1. CDR1 is MNHEY, CDR2 SMNVEV, per germline (reference sequence). V shed 4 bases and J 10 bases; nucleotides not matched to a gene: 11. The CDR3 sequence is 16 residues long. The CDR3 loop reads CASSSPTGTGGREQFF. In DNA form, the CDR3 reads TGTGCCAGCAGTTCCCCCACCGGGACAGGGGGCAGGGAGCAGTTCTTC.

For the CDR3, the DNA is TGTGCCAGCAGTGAAGGGCAGTATAGCAATCAGCCCCAGCATTTT. This gives the protein CASSEGQYSNQPQHF. The V gene is TRBV2, the J gene TRBJ1-5; D gene unclear. Per the germline V gene, CDR1 is SNHLY and CDR2 is FYNNEI. The CDR3 has 15 residues. V shed 1 base and J shed 0 bases, with 7 bases lying between them.

The chain joins TRBV5-1 to TRBJ1-3; the D is unclear. Trimming removed 1 base from V and 0 bases from J, with 11 bases in between. Germline lookup yields CDR1 SGHRS and CDR2 YFSETQ. The CDR3 totals 16 residues. The CDR3 bases are TGCGCCAGCAGCTTGCGGCAGGCCTCCTCTGGAAACACCATATATTTT. This translates into CASSLRQASSGNTIYF.

The chain carries TRBV6-5 and TRBJ2-3; TRBD2 might be the D (6 bases). CDR1 is MNHEY and CDR2 is SVGAGI in the germline V gene. CDR3 length equals 13 residues. V was trimmed by 7 bases and J by 0 bases, leaving 8 bases between them. The CDR3 region has the DNA TGTGCCAGCACCCGGGGGAGCACAGATACGCAGTATTTT. This gives the protein CASTRGSTDTQYF.

The chain couples TRBV11-3 to TRBJ2-3; D is uncertain. CDR1 is SGHNT, CDR2 YENEEA, per germline. V was clipped by 2 bases and J by 4 bases, with 4 bases between them. The CDR3 is 12 amino acids. CDR3 residues: CASSLRADTQYF. The CDR3 DNA reads TGTGCCAGCAGCTTACGCGCAGATACGCAGTATTTT.